Sequencing of this T cell receptor beta chain was carried out in a study of OX40 agonist ivuxolimab in advanced cancers. About the research overall: Three patients responded partially, comprising one with hepatocellular carcinoma and two with cutaneous melanoma.

At cycle 4 day 1, cycle 7 day 1, and baseline, blood was sampled. About this clone: The antigen remains unidentified.

General study results and limits: Dose levels from 0.1 to 3.0 mg/kg saw CD4+ and CD8+ blood T cells expand clonally by week 6.

Data came from immunoSEQ multiplex PCR; TCRdb stores just in-frame clones and leaves some out. The data contain roughly 76,000 clones, about 85% of them singletons. The CDR3 has 19 residues. CDR1 LGHNA and CDR2 YSLEER come from the germline V gene. Losses at the gene ends were 0 bases for V and 10 bases for J; bases not matched to a gene: 19. V and J are TRBV4-3 and TRBJ2-1; 9 nucleotides line up with TRBD2. This TCR was recovered from an adult with an advanced solid tumor such as melanoma, head and neck, liver or kidney cancer. The sample consisted of CD4+ or CD8+ T cells sorted from blood, taken in a trial of the OX40 agonist ivuxolimab. CDR3 DNA sequence: TGCGCCAGCAGCCAAGATCCGTCAGCGGGGGGCACCAGAGGTTGGGAGCAGTTCTTC. Translating gives CASSQDPSAGGTRGWEQFF.